The 22 T cell receptor beta chains below all came from one sample that was sequenced in a study of blood T cell repertoires in COVID-19. Some clones are missing from TCRdb's copy, which holds only in-frame ones; the method was immunoSEQ multiplex PCR. The sample lists 110,000 to 150,000 clones; approximately 84% were seen once. The sample taken for sequencing was PBMCs or T cells enriched from blood (not recorded which). Receptors originate from a man aged 35 to 55 with acute COVID-19.

The J gene is TRBJ2-7, the V gene TRBV6-1, with 8 bases identical to TRBD2. Unmatched junction bases numbered 0, after V lost 2 bases and J lost 0 bases. Germline CDR1 MNHNS, CDR2 SASEGT. This CDR3 is 14 amino acids long. The CDR3 DNA follows: TGTGCCAGCAGTGAACGGGGGGGCTCCTACGAGCAGTACTTC. Protein: CASSERGGSYEQYF.

This clone has a single count. The chain links TRBV19 to TRBJ1-3; D gene ambiguous. Germline CDR1 LNHDA, CDR2 SQIVND (reference sequence). V was trimmed by 1 base and J by 0 bases, leaving 10 bases between them. This CDR3 has 16 residues. CDR3 protein: CASSIAVSSSGNTIYF. DNA for the CDR3: TGTGCCAGTAGTATAGCCGTATCGAGCTCTGGAAACACCATATATTTT. Supplemented by reference TRBV19 and TRBJ1-3, the full variable domain reads DGGITQSPKYLFRKEGQNVTLSCEQNLNHDAMYWYRQDPGQGLRLIYYSQIVNDFQKGDIAEGYSVSREKKESFPLTVTSAQKNPTAFYLCASSIAVSSSGNTIYFGEGSWLTVV.

The J gene is TRBJ1-3, the V gene TRBV25-1, with D hard to call. The CDR3 contains 15 residues. V was clipped by 7 bases and J by 1 base, with 14 bases between them. In germline, CDR1 is MGHDK, CDR2 SYGVNS. For the CDR3, the DNA is TGTGCCAGCACCACCGCCGGCGGATCTGGAAACACCATATATTTT. Protein sequence: CASTTAGGSGNTIYF.

V gene TRBV3-1 (or the pseudogene TRBV3-2) combines with J gene TRBJ2-7; TRBD2 matches at 8 bases. Per the germline V gene, CDR1 is LGHDT and CDR2 is YNNKEL (reference sequence). The CDR3 is 15 amino acids. J gave up 1 base and V 5 bases, and 7 bases lay outside the gene matches. CDR3 loop: CASSIVLAESYEQYF. CDR3 DNA sequence: TGTGCCAGCAGCATCGTACTAGCGGAGTCCTACGAGCAGTACTTC.

This rearrangement joins TRBV3-1 (or the pseudogene TRBV3-2) to TRBJ1-2; 7 nucleotides match TRBD1. V lost 1 base to trimming and J lost 3 bases; unmatched junction nucleotides: 2. The CDR3 sequence is 14 residues long. CDR1 and CDR2 (germline): LGHDT, YNNKEL (reference sequence). The CDR3 is CASSQVTGDYGYTF. CDR3 coding DNA: TGTGCCAGCAGCCAAGTTACAGGGGACTATGGCTACACCTTC.

The rearrangement uses TRBV2 and TRBJ2-7; D unclear. The CDR3 totals 11 residues. Trimming shortened V by 8 bases and J by 0 bases, and 5 bases separated the two germline ends. Germline CDR1 reads SNHLY; CDR2 reads FYNNEI. The CDR3 DNA reads as TGTGCCAGCGGCATCTCCTACGAGCAGTACTTC. Protein: CASGISYEQYF.

V and J are TRBV7-9 and TRBJ2-1, with TRBD1 matching over 10 bases. CDR1 SEHNR and CDR2 FQNEAQ come from the germline V gene (reference sequence). The J segment lost 9 bases and the V segment lost 5 bases, leaving 10 bases of the junction unmatched. The CDR3 length is 15 residues. CDR3 residues: CASSPRQGARGEQFF. CDR3 sequence (DNA): TGTGCCAGCAGCCCTCGACAGGGGGCGCGGGGTGAGCAGTTCTTC.

This clone was recorded many times. The genes are TRBV7-9 and TRBJ2-2, with 8 positions matching TRBD1. This CDR3 contains 17 residues. Germline-derived CDR1 and CDR2 are SEHNR and FQNEAQ (reference sequence). V trimming: 5 bases; J trimming: 6 bases; junction bases outside the gene matches: 14. The chain's CDR3 is CASSRSYHPQGAGELFF. The CDR3 DNA is TGTGCCAGCAGCCGATCGTACCACCCACAGGGGGCCGGGGAGCTGTTTTTT.

This sequence joins TRBV27 and TRBJ1-2, with TRBD1 identical over 7 bases. This CDR3 has 15 amino acids. From germline, CDR1 is MNHEY and CDR2 SMNVEV (reference sequence). Germline trimming cut 5 bases from V and 0 bases from J; bases unmatched to any gene: 6. CDR3: CASSQRQGANYGYTF. Here the CDR3 DNA reads TGTGCCAGCAGTCAACGACAGGGCGCTAACTATGGCTACACCTTC.

The CDR3 coding sequence is TGCAGTGCTATGGAGGGTACTGAAGCTTTCTTT. It codes for CSAMEGTEAFF. The V gene is TRBV20-1, the J gene TRBJ1-1; D gene unclear. The CDR3 consists of 11 residues. Trimming pared 4 bases from V and 5 bases from J, leaving 8 bases between. Per germline, CDR1 DFQATT and CDR2 SNEGSKA (reference sequence).

The chain couples TRBV4-3 to TRBJ1-1, with D unresolved. Deletions cut 0 bases from V and 6 bases from J, with 11 bases between. The CDR3 extends over 14 amino acids. Per germline, CDR1 LGHNA and CDR2 YSLEER. As DNA, the CDR3 is TGCGCCAGCAGCCAAGAACGGGGTTCGGCTGAAGCTTTCTTT. Its translation is CASSQERGSAEAFF.

The chain couples TRBV10-3 to TRBJ1-3, with 8 bases matching TRBD1. Germline trimming cut 4 bases from V and 2 bases from J; bases unmatched to any gene: 7. CDR1 ENHRY and CDR2 SYGVKD come from the germline V gene. This CDR3 region has 16 residues. DNA of the CDR3: TGTGCCATCAGTGTGGACAGGGCCATTGCTGGAAACACCATATATTTT. It translates to CAISVDRAIAGNTIYF.

The rearrangement uses TRBV6-6 and TRBJ2-1; weak D call: TRBD2 (5 bases). Germline V CDR1 and CDR2: MNHNY, SVGAGI (reference sequence). The V end lost 3 bases, the J end lost 1 base, and 10 bases lay between the germline ends. The CDR3 has 15 amino acids. CDR3 sequence: CASSYPGMSYNEQFF. Written as DNA, the CDR3 is TGTGCCAGCAGTTATCCGGGAATGTCCTACAATGAGCAGTTCTTC.

The rearrangement links TRBV5-4 to TRBJ2-5, with TRBD2 identical over 12 bases. Germline values: CDR1 SGHNT, CDR2 YYREEE (reference sequence). The CDR3 totals 16 residues. Trimming took 5 bases from V and 1 from J; bases not matched to a gene: 6. The DNA of the CDR3 is TGTGCCAGCAGTCAGACTAGCGGGGGTCCCCAAGAGACCCAGTACTTC. Its protein is CASSQTSGGPQETQYF.

The V gene is TRBV5-1, the J gene TRBJ2-1; TRBD2 aligns across 7 bases. Losses at the gene ends were 3 bases for V and 4 bases for J; bases not matched to a gene: 4. The CDR3 totals 14 residues. Looked up from germline, CDR1 is SGHRS and CDR2 is YFSETQ. The CDR3 protein is CASSSLAVYNEQFF. DNA of the CDR3: TGCGCCAGCAGCTCTCTAGCGGTATACAATGAGCAGTTCTTC.

This chain uses TRBV19 with TRBJ1-1; D remains unclear. CDR3 length: 14 amino acids. Germline V CDR1 and CDR2: LNHDA, SQIVND (reference sequence). Trimming pared 3 bases from V and 1 base from J, leaving 9 bases between. The CDR3 reads CASSMLDPNTEAFF. CDR3 nucleotide sequence: TGTGCCAGTAGTATGCTAGACCCGAACACTGAAGCTTTCTTT.

This chain uses TRBV18 with TRBJ1-1; 7 bases line up with TRBD1. CDR3 length: 15 amino acids. The junction had 5 bases not matched to a gene; V was cut back by 2 bases and J by 2 bases. Germline V gene data show CDR1 as KGHSH and CDR2 as LQKENI. CDR3 amino acids: CASSPKNRGNTEAFF. CDR3 DNA sequence: TGTGCCAGCTCACCAAAAAACAGGGGAAACACTGAAGCTTTCTTT.

V is TRBV7-2 and J is TRBJ1-2; D remains unclear. The V gene lost 8 bases and the J gene lost 0 bases, with 22 bases spanning the gap. This CDR3 has 17 amino acids. Per germline, CDR1 SGHTA and CDR2 FQGNSA. CDR3 region: CASGKAAARSSNYGYTF. CDR3 DNA sequence: TGTGCCAGCGGTAAAGCGGCAGCCCGATCTTCTAACTATGGCTACACCTTC. The full variable domain, its missing parts supplied by reference TRBV7-2 and TRBJ1-2, is GAGVSQSPSNKVTEKGKDVELRCDPISGHTALYWYRQSLGQGLEFLIYFQGNSAPDKSGLPSDRFSAERTGGSVSTLTIQRTQQEDSAVYLCASGKAAARSSNYGYTFGSGTRLTVV.

V usage is TRBV28 and J usage is TRBJ1-2; 7 bases map to TRBD1. Trimming at V came to 5 bases and at J to 4 bases, leaving 7 bases not matched to a gene. The germline gives CDR1 MDHEN, CDR2 SYDVKM. The CDR3 has 14 amino acids. CDR3 sequence: CASSPGTVTYGYTF. In nucleotides, the CDR3 is TGTGCCAGCAGTCCCGGGACAGTGACCTATGGCTACACCTTC.

The rearrangement joins TRBV5-1 to TRBJ2-7; 8 bases map to TRBD2. From germline, CDR1 is SGHRS and CDR2 YFSETQ. The CDR3 sequence is 14 residues long. Losses at the gene ends were 4 bases for V and 0 bases for J; bases not matched to a gene: 3. The CDR3 DNA sequence: TGCGCCAGCAGCGCGGGGGGCACCTCCTACGAGCAGTACTTC. It specifies CASSAGGTSYEQYF.

The chain has TRBV4-1 and TRBJ1-2, with D perhaps TRBD1 (5 bases). The CDR3 consists of 14 residues. V was trimmed by 1 base and J by 4 bases, leaving 10 bases between them. Germline V CDR1 and CDR2: MGHRA, YSYEKL. This CDR3 is CASSQVGVSYGYTF. CDR3 nucleotide sequence: TGCGCCAGCAGCCAAGTAGGGGTTTCCTATGGCTACACCTTC.

CDR3 amino acids: CAWSGSANYGYTF. CDR3 DNA: TGTGCCTGGAGTGGGAGTGCGAACTATGGCTACACCTTC. This sequence joins TRBV30 and TRBJ1-2, with unresolved D. CDR3 length: 13 residues. The germline gives CDR1 GTSNPN, CDR2 SVGIG (reference sequence). The V end was cut by 1 base, the J end by 2 bases, with 8 bases between.